These 17 T cell receptor beta chains were all obtained from the same sample, sequenced in a study of cytomegalovirus exposure and HLA in healthy donors listed by TCRdb under 2017. Libraries were made using the immunoSEQ multiplex PCR assay. A mixture of 60 forward primers for TCR Vbeta segments and 13 reverse primers for TCR Jbeta segments was used in the multiplex PCR. TCRdb took over this immuneACCESS table, retaining in-frame rearrangements with V and J assigned. Such tables are incomplete; in checked studies, under half of the missing clones stem from an unresolved V gene, and the remainder is unexplained. The sample table contains about 180,000 clones; only one count was recorded for over 75% of them. Clones ranked in the top ten supply about 1.9% of the sample. Sequencing input: PBMCs. The receptors were sampled from a woman aged 25 to 39 in good health and CMV-seronegative.

This chain links TRBV6-5 with TRBJ2-1, with 7 positions matching TRBD2. This CDR3 spans 15 amino acids. J lost 3 bases, V lost 2 bases, and 4 bases had no gene match. Germline CDR1 reads MNHEY; CDR2 reads SVGAGI. In DNA, the CDR3 is TGTGCCAGCAGTTACCGGGCGGGGGACTACAATGAGCAGTTCTTC. Translation gives CASSYRAGDYNEQFF.

Only one count was recorded for this clone. The V and J genes are TRBV5-1 and TRBJ2-3, with 13 bases identical to TRBD2. The CDR3 totals 17 residues. Germline CDR1 reads SGHRS; CDR2 reads YFSETQ. The J segment lost 3 bases and the V segment lost 4 bases, leaving 8 bases of the junction unmatched. The CDR3 reads CASSRGLAGMKTDTQYF. The CDR3 DNA is TGCGCCAGCAGCCGGGGACTAGCGGGGATGAAGACAGATACGCAGTATTTT.

This rearrangement joins TRBV4-2 to TRBJ1-3; the D is unclear. Germline loops: CDR1 LGHNA, CDR2 YNFKEQ. This CDR3 spans 16 amino acids. V gave up 1 base and J gave up 2 bases, with 12 bases separating them. The CDR3 bases are TGTGCCAGCAGCCAAGTAGGCGGACTTGCTGGAAACACCATATATTTT. It is translated as CASSQVGGLAGNTIYF.

The rearrangement joins TRBV4-3 to TRBJ2-5, with unresolved D. Germline-derived CDR1 and CDR2 are LGHNA and YSLEER. V was trimmed by 4 bases and J by 0 bases, leaving 15 bases between them. This CDR3 region has 16 residues. CDR3 nucleotides: TGCGCCAGCAGCCCCCGCGGTCCCTTGTACCAAGAGACCCAGTACTTC. The encoded protein is CASSPRGPLYQETQYF.

This clone was seen a single time. The CDR3 DNA sequence: TGTGCTAGTGGTTTGGTACGGGAACGGGGGGGGGCCAAAAACATTCAGTACTTC. Protein product: CASGLVRERGGAKNIQYF. The chain employs TRBV12-5 and TRBJ2-4; TRBD2 agrees at 8 bases. Germline loops: CDR1 LGHNT, CDR2 FRNRAP. This CDR3 spans 18 amino acids. J lost 1 base, V lost 0 bases, and 8 bases had no gene match.

The chain employs TRBV7-9 and TRBJ1-5; D is undetermined. V gave up 1 base and J gave up 8 bases, with 12 bases separating them. The germline gives CDR1 SEHNR, CDR2 FQNEAQ (reference sequence). This CDR3 region has 14 residues. The DNA of the CDR3 is TGTGCCAGCAGCTTAGAAGGAGCAGTAGAGCCCCAGCATTTT. Amino acids: CASSLEGAVEPQHF.

The J gene is TRBJ1-5, the V gene TRBV30; D perhaps matches TRBD1 (5 bases). Trimming cost V 0 bases and J 6 bases, with 12 bases left between them. Germline lookup yields CDR1 GTSNPN and CDR2 SVGIG (reference sequence). The CDR3 covers 14 residues. CDR3 DNA sequence: TGTGCCTGGAGTGTATCAGTCCAGGGTCAGCCCCAGCATTTT. It encodes CAWSVSVQGQPQHF.

The chain is built from TRBV5-1 and TRBJ2-2, with 7 bases fitting TRBD2. CDR3 length: 13 amino acids. The V and J ends lost 7 bases and 4 bases, in that order; junction bases with no gene match: 4. Germline CDR1 reads SGHRS; CDR2 reads YFSETQ. The CDR3 DNA sequence: TGCGCCAGCCGAGGGGAGGGCACCGGGGAGCTGTTTTTT. Translated: CASRGEGTGELFF.

As to this clone: At one of its ends the junction is not consistent with the germline gene, which may arise from a read error. The chain employs TRBV7-9 and TRBJ2-7; TRBD1 might be the D (6 bases). This CDR3 contains 15 residues. CDR1 is SEHNR and CDR2 is FQNEAQ in the germline V gene (reference sequence). The chain's CDR3 is CASSLAGQQNYEQYF. CDR3 nucleotides: TGTGCCAGCAGCCTAGCAGGACAGCAAAACTACGAGCAGTACTTC.

This clone was seen a single time. The chain is built from TRBV9 and TRBJ2-2; possibly TRBD2 for D (5 bases). CDR3 size: 16 residues. Germline CDR1 reads SGDLS; CDR2 reads YYNGEE. Trimming removed 3 bases from V and 0 bases from J, with 12 bases in between. Here the CDR3 reads CASSARGDSNTGELFF. The DNA of the CDR3 is TGTGCCAGCAGCGCCCGGGGTGACTCGAACACCGGGGAGCTGTTTTTT.

The gene calls are TRBV5-1 and TRBJ1-1, with D uncertain. V lost 0 bases, J lost 0 bases, and 15 bases lay in between. This CDR3 spans 17 amino acids. Germline CDR1 is SGHRS and CDR2 is YFSETQ. The CDR3 DNA follows: TGCGCCAGCAGCTTGGACGAGGGAGGCCCCGTGAACACTGAAGCTTTCTTT. This codes for CASSLDEGGPVNTEAFF.

The V and J genes are TRBV27 and TRBJ2-7, with TRBD1 matching 7 bases. The length of the CDR3 is 13 residues. CDR1 is MNHEY, CDR2 SMNVEV, per germline (reference sequence). Losses at the gene ends were 4 bases for V and 1 base for J; bases not matched to a gene: 1. The CDR3 loop is CASSWDRSYEQYF. CDR3 DNA: TGTGCCAGCAGTTGGGACAGATCCTACGAGCAGTACTTC.

CDR3 loop: CASTLAGANTGELFF. In DNA form, the CDR3 reads TGTGCCAGCACCCTAGCGGGGGCGAACACCGGGGAGCTGTTTTTT. The genes are TRBV6-5 and TRBJ2-2, with 10 bases lining up with TRBD2. The CDR3 extends over 15 amino acids. Germline loops: CDR1 MNHEY, CDR2 SVGAGI. Trimming cost V 7 bases and J 0 bases; bases outside gene matches: 2.

This chain links TRBV4-1 with TRBJ2-5, with a possible D match to TRBD2 (6 bases). From germline, CDR1 is MGHRA and CDR2 YSYEKL. The CDR3 is made up of 16 amino acids. V lost 3 bases, J lost 1 base, and 15 bases lay in between. The CDR3 DNA reads TGCGCCAGCAGCCACCCCAAAAGCGGGTCCCAAGAGACCCAGTACTTC. It codes for CASSHPKSGSQETQYF.

V and J are TRBV4-2 and TRBJ2-3; D might be TRBD2 (6 bases). The CDR3 is 17 amino acids. Germline loops: CDR1 LGHNA, CDR2 YNFKEQ. Trimming pared 4 bases from V and 1 base from J, leaving 18 bases between. The CDR3, as DNA: TGTGCCAGCAGCCGAAAGGCCGGGACTGGGGGCACAGATACGCAGTATTTT. Translated: CASSRKAGTGGTDTQYF.

This rearrangement joins TRBV9 to TRBJ2-7; TRBD1 aligns across 11 bases. V lost 4 bases, J lost 5 bases, and 14 bases stayed unmatched. Germline lookup yields CDR1 SGDLS and CDR2 YYNGEE. This CDR3 contains 17 residues. The CDR3 sequence: CASSPHLRDRGAHEQYF. CDR3 in DNA: TGTGCCAGCAGCCCCCACCTTAGGGACAGGGGGGCTCACGAGCAGTACTTC.

A note on this clone: One junction end does not reproduce the germline sequence, and a read error may be involved. This chain joins TRBV7-7 and TRBJ2-1; no reliable D call. Germline V gene data show CDR1 as SSHAT and CDR2 as FNYEAQ (reference sequence). This CDR3 is built from 14 residues. CDR3 sequence (DNA): TGTGCTAGCAGCTTAGCACACCAACCTAATGAGCAGTTCTTC. The encoded protein is CASSLAHQPNEQFF. The full variable domain, completed using reference TRBV7-7 and TRBJ2-1, is GAGVSQSPRYKVTKRGQDVTLRCDPISSHATLYWYQQALGQGPEFLTYFNYEAQPDKSGLPSDRFSAERPEGSISTLTIQRTEQRDSAMYRCASSLAHQPNEQFFGPGTRLTVL.